This is a list of T cell receptor beta chains from one sample in a study of monozygotic twins with inflammatory bowel disease. TCRdb reprocessed the 5' RACE reads, with one entry per CDR3 protein and no DNA. This sample carries approximately 400,000 distinct CDR3 sequences, with 2% to 2.5% going to the ten biggest clones. Sequences were obtained from blood. All receptors derive from a human donor with ulcerative colitis or Crohn's disease, or a healthy co-twin of an affected twin (not recorded which). Each CDR3 is given with its conserved first and last residue.

V: TRBV20-1
J: TRBJ1-6
CDR3: CSGRVDNSPLHF

V: TRBV5-1
J: TRBJ1-1
CDR3: CASRRDRGGTTEAFF

V: TRBV12-3/TRBV12-4
J: TRBJ1-5
CDR3: CASRTTGYSNQPQHF

V: TRBV28
J: TRBJ2-7
CDR3: CASTNSGATYEQYF

V: TRBV7-9
J: TRBJ1-1
CDR3: CASSLLLGGRPEAFF

V: TRBV20-1
J: TRBJ2-3
CDR3: CSATGIEYTQYF

V: TRBV7-2
J: TRBJ2-7
CDR3: CASSLRGASDEQYF

V: TRBV5-1
J: TRBJ2-1
CDR3: CASSLSSGASGQFF

V: TRBV29-1
J: TRBJ2-3
CDR3: CSGEGLFSTDTQYF

V: TRBV18
J: TRBJ2-5
CDR3: CASSADGQGPETQYF

V: TRBV5-1
J: TRBJ1-1
CDR3: CASTKTTGTTNTEAFF

V: TRBV28
J: TRBJ1-4
CDR3: CASSLWGGRDEKLFF

V: TRBV6-2/TRBV6-3
J: TRBJ2-2
CDR3: CASSYAGRNTGELFF

V: TRBV20-1
J: TRBJ1-1
CDR3: CSASPQGAEAFF

V: TRBV7-2
J: TRBJ1-2
CDR3: CASSLDGTSYGYTF

V: TRBV4-1
J: TRBJ2-2
CDR3: CASTVLGTNTGELFF

V: TRBV20-1
J: TRBJ1-1
CDR3: CSADGMTADTEAFF

V: TRBV18
J: TRBJ2-1
CDR3: CASSQGVFGNEQFF

V: TRBV5-1
J: TRBJ2-3
CDR3: CASSLKRGPQADTQYF

V: TRBV19
J: TRBJ1-2
CDR3: CASTALTGMNYYGYTF

V: TRBV28
J: TRBJ2-2
CDR3: CASKQGGTTGELFF

V: TRBV5-1
J: TRBJ2-1
CDR3: CASSLSVRDNEQFF

V: TRBV29-1
J: TRBJ2-2
CDR3: CSVGGLAGGTGELFF

V: TRBV10-2
J: TRBJ1-1
CDR3: CASRGAGNTEAFF

V: TRBV10-2
J: TRBJ1-2
CDR3: CASSEEQGTGRNGNAGYTF